Following are 20 T cell receptor beta chains from one sample sequenced in a study of T cells in Graves' hyperthyroidism and ophthalmopathy. TCR beta CDR3 regions were amplified from RNA transcripts. The HTBI primer set served for first-round RT-PCR of the TCR CDR3. TCRdb re-called the multiplex PCR reads with MiXCR, one entry per CDR3 protein. Seen here are hundreds of thousands of distinct CDR3 sequences, 20% observed once, and the top ten hold about 50%. Sequenced material: blood. The origin of the receptors is a man aged 40-55 years with Graves' ophthalmopathy.

In its sample, this clonotype was seen a few times. CDR3 protein: CASSSLRRAADTQYF. Here the CDR3 DNA reads TGTGCCAGCAGCTCCCTCCGGAGGGCAGCCGATACGCAGTATTTT. This chain connects TRBV7-8 to TRBJ2-3; D perhaps matches TRBD2 (6 bases). CDR1 is SGHVS, CDR2 FQNEAQ, per germline. The CDR3 contains 15 residues. V lost 4 bases, J lost 6 bases, and 17 bases lay in between.

This clonotype was observed at least ten times. Written as DNA, the CDR3 is TGTGCCAGCAGCCAACGACAGGGACCCACAGATACGCAGTATTTT. This gives the protein CASSQRQGPTDTQYF. V usage is TRBV14 and J usage is TRBJ2-3; 7 positions match TRBD1. The CDR3 sequence is 15 residues long. Losses at the gene ends were 2 bases for V and 2 bases for J; bases not matched to a gene: 4. Germline CDR1 is SGHDN and CDR2 is FVKESK.

This clonotype was seen repeatedly, ten times or more. This rearrangement joins TRBV20-1 to TRBJ1-5, with unresolved D. This CDR3 contains 17 residues. Germline V gives CDR1 DFQATT, CDR2 SNEGSKA (reference sequence). Trimming removed 5 bases from V and 0 bases from J, with 20 bases in between. The CDR3 reads CSALKAGIVVSNQPQHF. CDR3 bases: TGCAGTGCTCTGAAAGCGGGGATTGTGGTTAGCAATCAGCCCCAGCATTTT.

The chain couples TRBV9 to TRBJ1-4, with 10 bases aligning to TRBD1. Trimming removed 6 bases from V and 0 bases from J; junction bases left unmatched: 8. The CDR3 totals 17 residues. Germline-derived CDR1 and CDR2 are SGDLS and YYNGEE. The DNA of the CDR3 is TGTGCCAGCACTTCCGGGACAGGGGCCTCAACTAATGAAAAACTGTTTTTT. This translates into CASTSGTGASTNEKLFF. Complete variable domain (other parts from reference TRBV9 and TRBJ1-4): DSGVTQTPKHLITATGQRVTLRCSPRSGDLSVYWYQQSLDQGLQFLIQYYNGEERAKGNILERFSAQQFPDLHSELNLSSLELGDSALYFCASTSGTGASTNEKLFFGSGTQLSVL.

This clonotype was seen more than once but under ten times. The chain is built from TRBV28 and TRBJ1-5, with D unresolved. This CDR3 is 13 amino acids long. Per germline, CDR1 MDHEN and CDR2 SYDVKM. The germline V and J ends were trimmed by 6 bases and 7 bases, with 13 bases remaining between them. CDR3 DNA: TGTGCCAGCAGCTTACCGGCCGGGCAGCCCCAGCATTTT. Its translation is CASSLPAGQPQHF. The variable domain in full, completed from reference TRBV28 and TRBJ1-5, reads DVKVTQSSRYLVKRTGEKVFLECVQDMDHENMFWYRQDPGLGLRLIYFSYDVKMKEKGDIPEGYSVSREKKERFSLILESASTNQTSMYLCASSLPAGQPQHFGDGTRLSIL.

At least ten counts were recorded for this clonotype. V is TRBV7-2 and J is TRBJ2-3; 11 nucleotides align to TRBD2. The J segment lost 0 bases and the V segment lost 4 bases, leaving 9 bases of the junction unmatched. The CDR3 has 18 residues. The germline gives CDR1 SGHTA, CDR2 FQGNSA. CDR3 nucleotide sequence: TGTGCCAGCAGCTCCTCTCCTAGCGGGAGGACTAGCACAGATACGCAGTATTTT. Translation gives CASSSSPSGRTSTDTQYF.

A note on this clonotype: This clone may be a read error of a much larger clone one base away. The rearrangement joins TRBV28 to TRBJ1-2; 8 nucleotides agree with TRBD1. The CDR3 runs 14 residues. Germline V gene lookup returns CDR1 MDHEN and CDR2 SYDVKM. V lost 8 bases and J lost 7; bases outside the gene matches: 12. CDR3 region: CASGSNGQGGGYTF. CDR3 DNA: TGTGCCAGCGGTTCCAACGGACAGGGCGGTGGCTACACCTTC.

This clonotype showed up many times. This chain uses TRBV18 with TRBJ2-7; D is unresolved. CDR3 length: 15 residues. Trimming cost V 3 bases and J 3 bases, with 15 bases left between them. From germline, CDR1 is KGHSH and CDR2 LQKENI. The CDR3 DNA reads TGTGCCAGCTCACCCCAGGACCGTCACGGCTACGAGCAGTACTTC. The encoded protein is CASSPQDRHGYEQYF.

This clonotype was counted ten times or more. The gene calls are TRBV3-1 and TRBJ1-5; D possibly corresponds to TRBD1 (5 bases). Trimming took 0 bases from V and 4 from J, leaving 10 bases between them. Germline lookup yields CDR1 LGHDT and CDR2 YNNKEL (reference sequence). This CDR3 has 15 amino acids. CDR3 bases: TGTGCCAGCAGCCAAGATTGGGGGGGAAATCAGCCCCAGCATTTT. This sequence encodes CASSQDWGGNQPQHF.

This clonotype was observed a handful of times. This chain joins TRBV19 and TRBJ1-5; the D gene is possibly TRBD1 (5 bases). This CDR3 comprises 17 residues. V was cut by 6 bases and J by 4 bases, with 22 bases left in between. Germline assignment: CDR1 LNHDA and CDR2 SQIVND (reference sequence). The CDR3 sequence is CASRRDLLGTENQPQHF. In nucleotides, the CDR3 is TGTGCCAGTAGGCGGGACCTCCTCGGGACGGAAAATCAGCCCCAGCATTTT.

This clonotype was seen only a few times. The V and J genes are TRBV30 and TRBJ2-5; 7 bases match TRBD2. In germline, CDR1 is GTSNPN, CDR2 SVGIG (reference sequence). V was clipped by 0 bases and J by 5 bases; unmatched bases: 9. The CDR3 spans 15 residues. This chain's CDR3 is CAWSVGGGVSETQYF. CDR3 bases: TGTGCCTGGAGTGTTGGTGGGGGGGTGAGCGAGACCCAGTACTTC.

The chain uses TRBV5-5 and TRBJ1-4, with 9 bases matching TRBD1. V trimming: 0 bases; J trimming: 7 bases; junction bases outside the gene matches: 7. CDR3 size: 16 residues. Per the germline V gene, CDR1 is SGHKS and CDR2 is YYEKEE (reference sequence). The CDR3 DNA reads as TGTGCCAGCAGCTTGGGGACAGGGGCGGTCCGTGAAAAACTGTTTTTT. Translation: CASSLGTGAVREKLFF.

This clonotype was counted many times. The chain carries TRBV6-1 and TRBJ2-5, with D maybe TRBD2 (6 bases). The germline V and J ends were trimmed by 5 bases and 4 bases, with 14 bases remaining between them. The CDR3 has 14 residues. From germline, CDR1 is MNHNS and CDR2 SASEGT. The CDR3 nucleotides are TGTGCCAGCAGTCCTCCGGGACTGCTAGAGACCCAGTACTTC. Translated: CASSPPGLLETQYF.

The chain carries TRBV4-3 and TRBJ2-1; 7 bases agree with TRBD1. The CDR3 has 15 residues. The junction had 6 bases not matched to a gene; V was cut back by 0 bases and J by 7 bases. From germline, CDR1 is LGHNA and CDR2 YSLEER. CDR3 sequence (DNA): TGCGCCAGCAGCCAAGATCGAGACAGGGAGAATGAGCAGTTCTTC. This codes for CASSQDRDRENEQFF.

Remarks on this clonotype: At one end, the junction sequence differs from germline, possibly due to a read error. The chain joins TRBV30 to TRBJ2-7; D is perhaps TRBD2 (5 bases). Germline CDR1 and CDR2: GTSNPN and SVGIG (reference sequence). The CDR3 spans 12 residues. DNA for the CDR3: TGTGCCTGGATCACTAGTGGCTACGAGCAGTATTTC. Protein sequence: CAWITSGYEQYF.

This clonotype was observed a few times. V and J are TRBV10-2 and TRBJ2-2, with D perhaps assigned TRBD1 or TRBD2 (6 bases each). The CDR3 consists of 14 residues. The ends were cut back, 6 bases at V and 1 base at J, with 9 bases in the middle. Germline loops: CDR1 WSHSY, CDR2 SAAADI. This CDR3 is CASSGGQNTGELFF. CDR3 DNA sequence: TGCGCCAGCAGCGGGGGCCAGAACACCGGGGAGCTGTTTTTT.

J is TRBJ2-5 and V is TRBV29-1; D is unclear. The CDR3 length is 11 residues. The ends were cut back, 0 bases at V and 9 bases at J, with 8 bases in the middle. In germline, CDR1 is SQVTM, CDR2 ANQGSEA. The CDR3 bases are TGCAGCGTTGAAGAGGGCCTTTCCCAGTACTTC. Translated, it gives CSVEEGLSQYF.

This clonotype was observed a few times. The V gene is TRBV5-1, the J gene TRBJ2-1; TRBD1 matches at 7 bases. The CDR3 runs 16 residues. CDR1 and CDR2 from the germline V gene are SGHRS and YFSETQ. The V and J ends lost 0 bases and 6 bases, in that order; junction bases with no gene match: 9. The CDR3 loop is CASSLGEGTASNEQFF. CDR3 DNA: TGCGCCAGCAGCTTGGGTGAAGGGACAGCGAGCAATGAGCAGTTCTTC.

This clonotype was observed a single time. The CDR3 coding sequence is TGCGCCAGCAGCGGAAGGACAGGGGGCATAGGTGGCTACACCTTC. Protein product: CASSGRTGGIGGYTF. The chain carries TRBV5-1 and TRBJ1-2; 11 bases map to TRBD1. The trim removed 4 bases at V and 7 bases at J, leaving 9 bases unmatched. CDR1 is SGHRS, CDR2 YFSETQ, per germline. The CDR3 loop spans 15 amino acids.

This clonotype was detected ten times or more. V gene TRBV2 combines with J gene TRBJ2-1; 10 positions agree with TRBD2. V shed 5 bases, J shed 7 bases, and the junction held 5 bases outside the gene matches. CDR1 and CDR2 (germline): SNHLY, FYNNEI. The CDR3 is made up of 14 amino acids. The CDR3, as DNA: TGTGCCAGCAGTCCGGGACTAGCGCTGAATGAGCAGTTCTTC. It yields the protein CASSPGLALNEQFF.